The present T cell receptor (beta chain) was sequenced within a study of T cell repertoires in cytomegalovirus infection. At the level of the study: CMV epitopes, recently identified HLA-C-restricted and well-studied HLA-B-restricted, were used. Both CMV infection and a matching HLA type were indicated by public TCR beta signatures.

Using its own MiXCR run on the reads, TCRdb lists one record per CDR3 protein. The repertoire holds about 890,000 distinct CDR3 sequences, with 31% as singletons. The germline gives CDR1 ENHRY, CDR2 SYGVKD. The CDR3 contains 16 residues. V gave up 0 bases and J gave up 5 bases, with 17 bases separating them. This clonotype was counted only a few times. Its antigen is undetermined. The chain combines TRBV10-3 with TRBJ2-7; D might be TRBD1 (6 bases). This TCR was sampled from a human donor in good health (CMV status not recorded). Some clones in this sample may be carry-over from other donors' samples. The material sequenced was cultured CD8+ T cells from PBMCs, taken from culture after CMV antigen stimulation. Here the CDR3 reads CAISESGRGIIDEQYV. In DNA form, the CDR3 reads TGTGCCATCAGTGAGTCGGGCAGGGGAATTATTGACGAGCAGTACGTC.